Below, 9 T cell receptor beta chains from the same sample are listed, as sequenced in a study of blood T cell repertoires in COVID-19. Data came from immunoSEQ multiplex PCR; TCRdb stores just in-frame clones and leaves some out. The table lists about 170,000 clones, 84% of them singletons. The sample was peripheral blood. These receptors all stem from a man aged 35 to 55 who had recovered from COVID-19.

The chain recombines TRBV5-6 with TRBJ2-1; 8 positions match TRBD1. With V trimmed by 1 base and J by 7 bases, 10 bases remained unmatched. The germline gives CDR1 SGHDT, CDR2 YYEEEE. The CDR3 has 16 amino acids. In nucleotides, the CDR3 is TGTGCCAGCAGCTTGCGGTTAACGGGACAGGTGAATGAGCAGTTCTTC. This gives the protein CASSLRLTGQVNEQFF. The full variable domain, rest sourced from reference TRBV5-6 and TRBJ2-1, is DAGVTQSPTHLIKTRGQQVTLRCSPKSGHDTVSWYQQALGQGPQFIFQYYEEEERQRGNFPDRFSGHQFPNYSSELNVNALLLGDSALYLCASSLRLTGQVNEQFFGPGTRLTVL.

The genes are TRBV19 and TRBJ1-4, with 9 bases that match TRBD1. V lost 5 bases, J lost 2 bases, and 15 bases stayed unmatched. The CDR3 contains 19 residues. Germline V lookup: CDR1 LNHDA, CDR2 SQIVND (reference sequence). The CDR3 DNA reads as TGTGCCAGTAGTTTTGAACAGGGGGCTGTATACTCGACTAATGAAAAACTGTTTTTT. Translating it yields CASSFEQGAVYSTNEKLFF.

J is TRBJ2-1 and V is TRBV7-2, with 9 bases identical to TRBD2. Germline CDR1 reads SGHTA; CDR2 reads FQGNSA. J gave up 7 bases and V 5 bases, and 15 bases lay outside the gene matches. The CDR3 consists of 17 residues. This CDR3 is CASSLRDSLAGSNEQFF. The DNA of the CDR3 is TGTGCCAGCAGCCTACGGGATTCGCTAGCGGGGAGTAATGAGCAGTTCTTC.

This clone was seen many times. V usage is TRBV12-3 or TRBV12-4 and J usage is TRBJ1-2; D ambiguous. Trimming pared 5 bases from V and 0 bases from J, leaving 7 bases between. This CDR3 has 13 residues. The CDR3 spells CASSQRTNYGYTF. CDR3 nucleotide sequence: TGTGCCAGCAGTCAGAGGACTAACTATGGCTACACCTTC.

The CDR3 DNA sequence: TGCGCCAGCAGCCAATGGGCCCAGAACACCGGGGAGCTGTTTTTT. It yields the protein CASSQWAQNTGELFF. This chain connects TRBV4-3 to TRBJ2-2; no clear D gene. V was shortened by 2 bases and J by 1 base, with 8 bases between the two germline ends. In germline, CDR1 is LGHNA, CDR2 YSLEER. The CDR3 has 15 residues.

The J gene is TRBJ2-7, the V gene TRBV11-2, with a weak D call TRBD2 (7 bases). This CDR3 comprises 14 residues. Germline CDR1 SGHAT, CDR2 FQNNGV. V lost 6 bases, J lost 1 base, and 13 bases lay in between. This CDR3 reads CASRTRGASYEQYF. The DNA for the CDR3 is TGTGCCAGCAGAACTCGGGGGGCTTCCTACGAGCAGTACTTC.

The rearrangement uses TRBV6-6 and TRBJ2-5; D is perhaps TRBD1 (5 bases). The CDR3 length is 12 residues. CDR1 is MNHNY, CDR2 SVGAGI, per germline (reference sequence). Trimming cost V 6 bases and J 2 bases, with 7 bases left between them. The chain's CDR3 is CASSRTQETQYF. The CDR3 DNA reads as TGTGCCAGCAGCCGGACACAAGAGACCCAGTACTTC.

V and J are TRBV6-5 and TRBJ2-7; D perhaps matches TRBD2 (6 bases). V lost 2 bases and J 3 bases, leaving 11 bases between the germline ends. Germline CDR1 is MNHEY and CDR2 is SVGAGI. The CDR3 sequence is 14 residues long. The CDR3 protein is CASSYATGDYEQYF. CDR3 bases: TGTGCCAGCAGTTACGCTACGGGGGACTACGAGCAGTACTTC.

In its sample, this clone was seen once. The V gene is TRBV28, the J gene TRBJ1-3; D may be TRBD1 (6 bases). V lost 8 bases, J lost 1 base, and 18 bases lay in between. The germline CDR1 and CDR2 sequences are MDHEN and SYDVKM. The CDR3 is 16 residues long. The CDR3: CASGNRGSSSGNTIYF. The DNA of the CDR3 is TGTGCCAGCGGCAATAGGGGGAGCTCTTCTGGAAACACCATATATTTT.